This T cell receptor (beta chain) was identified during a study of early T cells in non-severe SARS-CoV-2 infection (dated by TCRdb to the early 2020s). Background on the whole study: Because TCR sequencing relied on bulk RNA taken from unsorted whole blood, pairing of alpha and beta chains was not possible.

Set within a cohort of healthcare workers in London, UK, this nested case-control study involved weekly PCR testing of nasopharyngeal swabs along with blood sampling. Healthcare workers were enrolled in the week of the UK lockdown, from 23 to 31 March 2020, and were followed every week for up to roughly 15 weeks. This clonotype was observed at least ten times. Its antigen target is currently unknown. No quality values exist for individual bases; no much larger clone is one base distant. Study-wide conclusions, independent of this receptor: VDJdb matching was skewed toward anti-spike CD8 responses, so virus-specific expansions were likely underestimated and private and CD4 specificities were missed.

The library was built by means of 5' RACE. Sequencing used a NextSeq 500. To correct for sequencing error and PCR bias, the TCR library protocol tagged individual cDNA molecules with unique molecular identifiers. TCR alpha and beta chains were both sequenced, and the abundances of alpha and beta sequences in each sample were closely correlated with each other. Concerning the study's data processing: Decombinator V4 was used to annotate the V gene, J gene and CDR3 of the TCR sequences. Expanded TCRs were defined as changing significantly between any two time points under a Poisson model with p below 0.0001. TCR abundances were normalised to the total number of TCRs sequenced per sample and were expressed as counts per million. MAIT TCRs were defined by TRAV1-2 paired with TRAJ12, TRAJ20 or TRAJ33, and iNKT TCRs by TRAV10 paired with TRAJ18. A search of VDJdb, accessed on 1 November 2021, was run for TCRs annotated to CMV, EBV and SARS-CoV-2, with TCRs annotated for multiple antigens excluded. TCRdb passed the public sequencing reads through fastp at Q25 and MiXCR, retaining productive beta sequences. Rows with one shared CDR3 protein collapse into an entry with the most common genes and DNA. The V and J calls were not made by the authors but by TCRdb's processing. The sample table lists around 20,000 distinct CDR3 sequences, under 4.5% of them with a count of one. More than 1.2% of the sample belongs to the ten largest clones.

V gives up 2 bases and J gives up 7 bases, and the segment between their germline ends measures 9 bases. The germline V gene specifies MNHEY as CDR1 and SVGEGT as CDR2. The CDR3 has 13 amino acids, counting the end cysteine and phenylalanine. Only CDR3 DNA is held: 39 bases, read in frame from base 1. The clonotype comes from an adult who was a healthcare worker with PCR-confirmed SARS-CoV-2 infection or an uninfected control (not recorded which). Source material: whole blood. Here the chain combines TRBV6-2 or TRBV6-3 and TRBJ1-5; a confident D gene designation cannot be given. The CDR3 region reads CASSYPQDQPQHF. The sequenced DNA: TGTGCCAGCAGTTACCCTCAAGACCAGCCCCAGCATTTT.